The 21 T cell receptor beta chains below all came from one sample that was sequenced in a study of T cells after yellow fever vaccination. TCRdb re-called the 5' RACE reads through MiXCR, storing one row per CDR3 protein. Among approximately 610,000 distinct CDR3 sequences listed, around a sixth were seen once. The sample consisted of PBMCs, taken 5 to 6 days after the first yellow fever vaccination. The receptors stem from a man aged 18 to 29 who received the YFV17D yellow fever vaccine.

This clonotype came up a few times. This sequence joins TRBV4-3 and TRBJ2-7; D call uncertain. The CDR3 is 14 amino acids. The V gene's germline CDR1 is LGHNA and CDR2 YSLEER. V shed 3 bases and J shed 4 bases, with 13 bases lying between them. The DNA for the CDR3 is TGCGCCAGCAGCCAGAAGACCGGAGCGTACGAGCAGTACTTC. Its translation: CASSQKTGAYEQYF.

This clonotype was counted many times. The chain uses TRBV12-3 or TRBV12-4 and TRBJ1-3, with D unresolved. Deletions cut 1 base from V and 5 bases from J, with 3 bases between. This CDR3 comprises 12 residues. CDR3 region: CASSLERNTIYF. The CDR3 DNA is TGTGCCAGCAGTTTAGAACGAAACACCATATATTTT.

This clonotype was found a few times. The gene calls are TRBV28 and TRBJ2-7, with 7 bases matching TRBD1. Trimming at V came to 3 bases and at J to 5 bases, leaving 4 bases not matched to a gene. CDR1 is MDHEN and CDR2 is SYDVKM in the germline V gene. This CDR3 is 13 amino acids long. CDR3 nucleotides: TGTGCCAGCAGTTTCCGGACAGGTGACGAGCAGTACGTC. Translation gives CASSFRTGDEQYV.

This clonotype was seen more than once but under ten times. The rearrangement uses TRBV27 and TRBJ2-4, with 10 bases fitting TRBD2. V was clipped by 3 bases and J by 14 bases; unmatched bases: 4. Germline V CDR1 and CDR2: MNHEY, SMNVEV (reference sequence). This CDR3 comprises 12 residues. CDR3 protein: CASSFSGGEEYF. The CDR3 DNA follows: TGTGCCAGCAGTTTCAGCGGGGGGGAGGAGTACTTC.

The J gene is TRBJ2-5, the V gene TRBV28; maybe TRBD1 (5 bases). V was shortened by 6 bases and J by 4 bases, with 15 bases between the two germline ends. The CDR3 covers 14 residues. CDR1 is MDHEN, CDR2 SYDVKM, per germline. The CDR3 protein is CASSPDEGAETQYF. CDR3 DNA: TGTGCCAGCAGCCCTGATGAAGGGGCAGAGACCCAGTACTTC.

V and J are TRBV6-6 and TRBJ2-3, with D possibly being TRBD1 or TRBD2 (5 bases each). V was shortened by 3 bases and J by 5 bases, with 9 bases between the two germline ends. Germline V gene sequence: CDR1 MNHNY, CDR2 SVGAGI (reference sequence). This CDR3 has 13 amino acids. The CDR3 protein is CASSYGGIDTQYF. CDR3 nucleotides: TGTGCCAGCAGTTATGGGGGAATAGATACGCAGTATTTT.

This clonotype was picked up many times. The chain is built from TRBV9 and TRBJ2-1; 8 bases fit TRBD2. The CDR3 has 18 residues. Trimming at V came to 0 bases and at J to 0 bases, leaving 8 bases not matched to a gene. Germline assignment: CDR1 SGDLS and CDR2 YYNGEE. The CDR3 DNA follows: TGTGCCAGCAGCGTAGTCCCATACGGGGGGGCCTCCTACAATGAGCAGTTCTTC. This translates into CASSVVPYGGASYNEQFF.

This clonotype was counted between two and nine times. This chain links TRBV12-3 or TRBV12-4 with TRBJ2-3; TRBD2 aligns across 12 bases. CDR3 length equals 17 residues. After removal of 5 bases from V and 2 bases from J, the junction contained 8 bases not matched to a gene. The DNA of the CDR3 is TGTGCCAGCAGTCCCGGGACTAGCGGGTCACCCACAGATACGCAGTATTTT. Its protein product is CASSPGTSGSPTDTQYF.

Details on this clonotype: The junction departs from the called germline gene at one end, perhaps through a read error. The J gene is TRBJ2-1, the V gene TRBV23-1; 7 bases line up with TRBD2. TRBV23-1 has ORF status, its function being uncertain. The CDR3 sequence is 12 residues long. This CDR3 reads CASSQSIERGLF. The CDR3 DNA reads as TGCGCCAGCAGTCAATCGATCGAGCGGGGTCTTTTC.

V is TRBV7-3 and J is TRBJ2-3; D remains unclear. This CDR3 comprises 13 residues. The germline CDR1 and CDR2 sequences are SGHTA and FQGTGA. With 0 bases removed from V and 6 bases from J, the gap between germline ends came to 7 bases. The CDR3 bases are TGTGCCAGCAGCTTAACCCGGCTGGATACGCAGTATTTT. Encoded protein: CASSLTRLDTQYF.

This clonotype has only a few counts. The rearrangement uses TRBV20-1 and TRBJ2-5, with TRBD1 identical over 7 bases. The CDR3 totals 11 residues. Unmatched junction bases numbered 4, after V lost 8 bases and J lost 4 bases. CDR1 is DFQATT and CDR2 is SNEGSKA in the germline V gene (reference sequence). The CDR3 DNA is TGCAGTCGACAGGGCAGAGAGACCCAGTACTTC. It specifies CSRQGRETQYF.

The J gene is TRBJ1-2, the V gene TRBV20-1; D may be TRBD1 (5 bases). Germline V gene data show CDR1 as DFQATT and CDR2 as SNEGSKA (reference sequence). The CDR3 length is 15 residues. Trimming took 6 bases from V and 4 from J, leaving 21 bases between them. The CDR3 nucleotides read TGCAGTGCCCTAGCGGATTCTACGGGGGGCTATGGCTACACCTTC. This gives the protein CSALADSTGGYGYTF.

This clonotype was detected once. The chain recombines TRBV11-2 with TRBJ2-1; 8 nucleotides agree with TRBD2. The V gene's germline CDR1 is SGHAT and CDR2 FQNNGV. J lost 0 bases, V lost 3 bases, and 4 bases had no gene match. This CDR3 comprises 16 residues. The CDR3 coding sequence is TGTGCCAGCAGCTTTAGCGGGGAAAGCTCCTACAATGAGCAGTTCTTC. It yields the protein CASSFSGESSYNEQFF.

The table lists this clonotype with a few counts. This chain joins TRBV5-1 and TRBJ1-4; D possibly corresponds to TRBD1 (5 bases). Germline-derived CDR1 and CDR2 are SGHRS and YFSETQ. V shed 4 bases and J shed 7 bases, with 11 bases lying between them. The CDR3 contains 13 residues. CDR3 coding DNA: TGCGCCAGCAGCCTAGGGACGTTTGAAAAACTGTTTTTT. Encoded protein: CASSLGTFEKLFF.

The sample holds a few counts of this clonotype. This chain uses TRBV29-1 with TRBJ2-3; D not certain. V was cut by 4 bases and J by 6 bases, with 11 bases left in between. CDR1 SQVTM and CDR2 ANQGSEA come from the germline V gene. The CDR3 covers 12 residues. The CDR3 nucleotides are TGCAGCGTTGTCGTACAGTTCGATACGCAGTATTTT. Protein: CSVVVQFDTQYF.

This clonotype was counted only a few times. The chain links TRBV29-1 to TRBJ2-1, with 10 nucleotides matching TRBD2. This CDR3 has 13 amino acids. Germline CDR1 reads SQVTM; CDR2 reads ANQGSEA. Trimming cost V 7 bases and J 10 bases; bases outside gene matches: 10. CDR3 in amino acids: CSASGGFPGEQFF. In DNA form, the CDR3 reads TGCAGCGCTAGCGGGGGTTTCCCCGGGGAGCAGTTCTTC.

This clonotype occurred a few times. The gene calls are TRBV6-1 and TRBJ1-1; perhaps TRBD1 as D (6 bases). Germline assignment: CDR1 MNHNS and CDR2 SASEGT. With 8 bases removed from V and 4 bases from J, the gap between germline ends came to 14 bases. The CDR3 length is 13 residues. CDR3 residues: CASHRVALTEAFF. In nucleotides, the CDR3 is TGTGCCAGCCACAGGGTGGCTCTCACTGAAGCTTTCTTT.

The chain joins TRBV9 to TRBJ1-2, with D unresolved. Germline-derived CDR1 and CDR2 are SGDLS and YYNGEE. The CDR3 extends over 15 amino acids. Between the trimmed V and J ends, which lost 0 bases and 4 bases, there was a span of 13 bases. The CDR3 protein is CASSVDDTSFYGYTF. CDR3 coding DNA: TGTGCCAGCAGCGTAGATGACACCTCCTTCTATGGCTACACCTTC. Filled out from reference TRBV9 and TRBJ1-2, the complete variable domain reads DSGVTQTPKHLITATGQRVTLRCSPRSGDLSVYWYQQSLDQGLQFLIQYYNGEERAKGNILERFSAQQFPDLHSELNLSSLELGDSALYFCASSVDDTSFYGYTFGSGTRLTVV.

This clonotype has just a few counts. This rearrangement joins TRBV4-3 to TRBJ2-1, with TRBD2 matching over 13 bases. This CDR3 comprises 17 residues. CDR1 LGHNA and CDR2 YSLEER come from the germline V gene. V gave up 3 bases and J gave up 7 bases; unmatched junction bases: 9. For the CDR3, the DNA is TGCGCCAGCAGCCAGTCGGGACTAGCGGGGATATGGAATGAGCAGTTCTTC. This gives the protein CASSQSGLAGIWNEQFF.

CDR3 sequence: CAISTNSRGSSTDTQYF. The CDR3 bases are TGTGCCATCAGCACAAATAGCAGGGGCTCTAGCACAGATACGCAGTATTTT. V is TRBV10-3 and J is TRBJ2-3, with a tentative D call TRBD1 (6 bases). V gave up 6 bases and J gave up 0 bases, with 19 bases separating them. The CDR3 consists of 17 residues. From germline, CDR1 is ENHRY and CDR2 SYGVKD.

This chain uses TRBV4-1 with TRBJ2-7; D unresolved. V lost 0 bases, J lost 4 bases, and 7 bases lay in between. CDR3 length equals 13 residues. Germline-derived CDR1 and CDR2 are MGHRA and YSYEKL. The CDR3 here is CASSQELRYEQYV. In DNA form, the CDR3 reads TGCGCCAGCAGCCAAGAATTGAGATACGAGCAGTACGTC.